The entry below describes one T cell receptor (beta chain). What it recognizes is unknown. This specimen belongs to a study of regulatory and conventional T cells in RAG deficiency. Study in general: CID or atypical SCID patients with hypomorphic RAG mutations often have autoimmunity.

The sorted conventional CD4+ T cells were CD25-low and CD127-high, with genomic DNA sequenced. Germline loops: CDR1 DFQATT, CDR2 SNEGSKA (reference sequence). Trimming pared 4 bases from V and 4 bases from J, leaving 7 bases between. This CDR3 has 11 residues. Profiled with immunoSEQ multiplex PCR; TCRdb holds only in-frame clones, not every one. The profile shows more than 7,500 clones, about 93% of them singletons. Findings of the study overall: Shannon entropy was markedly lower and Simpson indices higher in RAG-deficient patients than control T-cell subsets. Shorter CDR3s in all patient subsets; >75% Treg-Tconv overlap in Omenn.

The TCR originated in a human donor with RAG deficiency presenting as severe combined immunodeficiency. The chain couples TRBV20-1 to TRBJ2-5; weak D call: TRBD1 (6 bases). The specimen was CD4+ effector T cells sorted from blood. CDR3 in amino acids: CSATGVETQYF. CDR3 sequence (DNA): TGCAGTGCTACAGGGGTAGAGACCCAGTACTTC.